These 32 T cell receptor beta chains came from one sample sequenced in a study of blood T cell repertoires in COVID-19. Sequencing was performed with immunoSEQ multiplex PCR; in TCRdb, only in-frame clones are kept and a portion is missing. The table has about 260,000 clones, about 84% seen once. The specimen was PBMCs or T cells enriched from blood (not recorded which). These receptors were collected from a woman aged 45-60 years who had recovered from COVID-19.

The rearrangement links TRBV24-1 to TRBJ2-2, with D perhaps TRBD1 (6 bases). The CDR3 consists of 16 residues. Trimming removed 3 bases from V and 2 bases from J, with 12 bases in between. The germline CDR1 and CDR2 sequences are KGHDR and SFDVKD. The CDR3 region has the DNA TGTGCCACCAGTGATCCGGGCAGGGGCAACACCGGGGAGCTGTTTTTT. It codes for CATSDPGRGNTGELFF.

The V and J genes are TRBV7-2 and TRBJ1-5; TRBD1 agrees at 8 bases. The germline V gene has CDR1 SGHTA and CDR2 FQGNSA. V lost 5 bases, J lost 2 bases, and 5 bases stayed unmatched. The CDR3 loop spans 15 amino acids. The DNA for the CDR3 is TGTGCCAGCAGCCTCAGGGGGCTTGGCAATCAGCCCCAGCATTTT. As protein: CASSLRGLGNQPQHF.

This clone was picked up one time. The chain couples TRBV5-1 to TRBJ1-1, with TRBD1 matching over 8 bases. The germline CDR1 and CDR2 sequences are SGHRS and YFSETQ. The CDR3 covers 16 residues. V gave up 0 bases and J gave up 2 bases; unmatched junction bases: 6. CDR3 coding DNA: TGCGCCAGCAGCTTGGCCCTGACAGGGGTAAACACTGAAGCTTTCTTT. This encodes CASSLALTGVNTEAFF.

This CDR3 is CASSEGRLAGALPSYNEQFF. CDR3 in DNA: TGTGCCAGCTCCGAAGGGCGACTAGCGGGGGCACTTCCCTCCTACAATGAGCAGTTCTTC. The rearrangement joins TRBV3-1 (or the pseudogene TRBV3-2) to TRBJ2-1, with 12 bases identical to TRBD2. With V trimmed by 8 bases and J by 0 bases, 17 bases remained unmatched. This CDR3 is 20 amino acids long. Germline CDR1 LGHDT, CDR2 YNNKEL (reference sequence).

The V and J genes are TRBV2 and TRBJ2-2, with D possibly matching TRBD1 (5 bases). Deletions cut 7 bases from V and 0 bases from J, with 9 bases between. Per germline, CDR1 SNHLY and CDR2 FYNNEI. The CDR3 runs 14 residues. CDR3: CASKWTSNTGELFF. CDR3 DNA sequence: TGTGCCAGCAAGTGGACATCGAACACCGGGGAGCTGTTTTTT.

This clone turned up a few times. The V call is TRBV6-2 or TRBV6-3, the J call TRBJ1-2; the D is unclear. CDR3 length: 14 residues. CDR1 and CDR2 from the germline V gene are MNHEY and SVGEGT. V gave up 4 bases and J gave up 3 bases, with 12 bases separating them. The CDR3 region is CASSFSNGDYGYTF. The CDR3 bases are TGTGCCAGCAGTTTCTCAAACGGGGACTATGGCTACACCTTC.

The rearrangement uses TRBV29-1 and TRBJ2-7; D gene unclear. V was shortened by 0 bases and J by 4 bases, with 7 bases between the two germline ends. Germline loops: CDR1 SQVTM, CDR2 ANQGSEA. The CDR3 contains 12 residues. The CDR3 spells CSVEEYGYEQYF. The CDR3 nucleotides are TGCAGCGTTGAAGAATACGGGTACGAGCAGTACTTC.

The V gene is TRBV19, the J gene TRBJ1-2, with 9 bases that match TRBD1. The V gene end was trimmed by 6 bases and the J gene end by 6 bases; junction bases not matched to a gene: 5. The CDR3 covers 13 residues. Germline V gives CDR1 LNHDA, CDR2 SQIVND (reference sequence). CDR3 DNA: TGTGCCAGTAGCGGGACAGGGCGAAATGGCTACACCTTC. It codes for CASSGTGRNGYTF.

The rearrangement joins TRBV12-5 to TRBJ2-3, with TRBD2 identical over 13 bases. Germline CDR1 is LGHNT and CDR2 is FRNRAP. The CDR3 totals 17 residues. J was trimmed by 6 bases and V by 6 bases; bases with no gene match: 12. The CDR3 DNA is TGTGCTAGTGGCCCTCCAGGGCTGACTAGCGGGAGGGATACGCAGTATTTT. Protein: CASGPPGLTSGRDTQYF.

The rearrangement joins TRBV3-1 (or the pseudogene TRBV3-2) to TRBJ2-2; 11 bases line up with TRBD2. V trimming: 1 base; J trimming: 7 bases; junction bases outside the gene matches: 5. Germline CDR1 reads LGHDT; CDR2 reads YNNKEL (reference sequence). This CDR3 has 16 amino acids. The CDR3 DNA is TGTGCCAGCAGCCAAGGACTAGCGGGGAGAGGCGGGGAGCTGTTTTTT. This codes for CASSQGLAGRGGELFF.

As concerns this clone: This same CDR3 is encoded by further DNA sequences in the sample. The chain combines TRBV6-2 or TRBV6-3 with TRBJ2-7, with 12 bases matching TRBD2. Germline V gene data show CDR1 as MNHEY and CDR2 as SVGEGT. The CDR3 runs 14 residues. Unmatched junction bases numbered 0, after V lost 2 bases and J lost 4 bases. The CDR3 DNA follows: TGTGCCAGCAGTTACGGGACTAGCGGGTACGAGCAGTACTTC. Translating gives CASSYGTSGYEQYF.

This rearrangement joins TRBV21-1 to TRBJ1-4. TRBV21-1 is an annotated pseudogene. The CDR3 length is 14 residues. The CDR3 region has the DNA TGTGCCAGCAGCAAACAGTTACTAGGGGAAAAACTGTTTTTT. It encodes CASSKQLLGEKLFF.

The chain employs TRBV4-3 and TRBJ2-7; weak D call: TRBD1 (5 bases). The CDR3 covers 14 residues. Trimming left V 2 bases short and J 1 base short, with 9 bases between. Germline V gene lookup returns CDR1 LGHNA and CDR2 YSLEER. CDR3 amino acids: CASSQFTGSYEQYF. The CDR3 DNA follows: TGCGCCAGCAGCCAATTTACAGGTTCCTACGAGCAGTACTTC.

In the case of this clone: Within the sample, other DNA sequences also encode this same CDR3. V is TRBV7-2 and J is TRBJ2-7; 8 bases line up with TRBD1. Germline V gives CDR1 SGHTA, CDR2 FQGNSA. The CDR3 covers 14 residues. The V segment lost 1 base and the J segment 1 base; nucleotides outside the gene matches: 0. This CDR3 reads CASSLGTGSYEQYF. The DNA of the CDR3 is TGTGCCAGCAGCTTAGGGACAGGGTCCTACGAGCAGTACTTC.

The V gene is TRBV19, the J gene TRBJ1-2; TRBD1 aligns across 8 bases. J gave up 4 bases and V 6 bases, and 13 bases lay outside the gene matches. The CDR3 contains 16 residues. Germline values: CDR1 LNHDA, CDR2 SQIVND (reference sequence). The CDR3 loop is CASSPRSAGGSYGYTF. CDR3 in DNA: TGTGCCAGTAGCCCCCGGTCGGCAGGGGGCTCCTATGGCTACACCTTC.

The gene calls are TRBV4-2 and TRBJ1-2; possible D gene TRBD1, 6 bases. The CDR3 extends over 14 amino acids. From germline, CDR1 is LGHNA and CDR2 YNFKEQ. Trimming stripped 4 bases from V and 4 bases from J, with 13 bases between. In DNA, the CDR3 is TGTGCCAGCAGCCCCGGGGGGGGCAGCTATGGCTACACCTTC. This codes for CASSPGGGSYGYTF.

V usage is TRBV3-1 (or the pseudogene TRBV3-2) and J usage is TRBJ2-3, with TRBD2 as a possible D gene (6 bases). The CDR3 sequence is 15 residues long. Trimming stripped 0 bases from V and 5 bases from J, with 12 bases between. CDR1 is LGHDT and CDR2 is YNNKEL in the germline V gene (reference sequence). CDR3 bases: TGTGCCAGCAGCCAAGACAGCGGGCCACGAGATACGCAGTATTTT. This translates into CASSQDSGPRDTQYF.

The chain uses TRBV5-1 and TRBJ1-2, with TRBD1 matching over 7 bases. CDR1 is SGHRS, CDR2 YFSETQ, per germline. V lost 6 bases to trimming and J lost 0 bases; unmatched junction nucleotides: 14. The CDR3 spans 17 residues. The CDR3 sequence is CASKSRSGTVPNYGYTF. CDR3 DNA: TGCGCCAGCAAGAGTCGGTCGGGGACAGTACCTAACTATGGCTACACCTTC.

The rearrangement uses TRBV19 and TRBJ1-5; TRBD1 agrees at 7 bases. The V gene end was trimmed by 3 bases and the J gene end by 4 bases; junction bases not matched to a gene: 3. Germline V lookup: CDR1 LNHDA, CDR2 SQIVND (reference sequence). The CDR3 runs 14 residues. The CDR3 loop is CASSITGANQPQHF. The CDR3 DNA reads as TGTGCCAGTAGTATTACAGGGGCAAATCAGCCCCAGCATTTT.

CDR3 DNA: TGTGCCAGCAGCTCGAAGACAGGGCGAGCCATTTACGAGCAGTACTTC. Translation: CASSSKTGRAIYEQYF. The rearrangement uses TRBV11-2 and TRBJ2-7; 7 bases align to TRBD1. The CDR3 contains 16 residues. The ends lost 4 bases at V and 4 bases at J; junction bases unmatched: 13. Germline V CDR1 and CDR2: SGHAT, FQNNGV.

This chain joins TRBV2 and TRBJ2-7; D remains unclear. CDR3 length: 14 amino acids. V lost 3 bases and J 3 bases, leaving 12 bases between the germline ends. From germline, CDR1 is SNHLY and CDR2 FYNNEI. The CDR3 here is CASSEYSGHYEQYF. The CDR3 DNA follows: TGTGCCAGCAGTGAGTACAGTGGGCACTACGAGCAGTACTTC. The full variable domain, with the rest looked up from reference TRBV2 and TRBJ2-7, is EPEVTQTPSHQVTQMGQEVILRCVPISNHLYFYWYRQILGQKVEFLVSFYNNEISEKSEIFDDQFSVERPDGSNFTLKIRSTKLEDSAMYFCASSEYSGHYEQYFGPGTRLTVT.

The chain couples TRBV27 to TRBJ1-1, with a weak D call TRBD1 (6 bases). Germline V gene data show CDR1 as MNHEY and CDR2 as SMNVEV (reference sequence). V dropped 5 bases and J dropped 3 bases, with 13 bases sitting between them. The CDR3 is made up of 14 amino acids. The CDR3 protein is CASSQGHLDTEAFF. CDR3 DNA: TGTGCCAGCAGTCAGGGACACTTGGACACTGAAGCTTTCTTT.

This chain connects TRBV28 to TRBJ1-2, with TRBD1 matching over 7 bases. Germline V gives CDR1 MDHEN, CDR2 SYDVKM. After removal of 6 bases from V and 3 bases from J, the junction contained 4 bases not matched to a gene. CDR3 length: 13 amino acids. In DNA form, the CDR3 reads TGTGCCAGCAGACCGGGACAGCACTATGGCTACACCTTC. Translated, it gives CASRPGQHYGYTF.

This chain links TRBV19 with TRBJ2-1; D is unresolved. The CDR3 has 15 residues. CDR1 and CDR2 from the germline V gene are LNHDA and SQIVND (reference sequence). V was trimmed by 3 bases and J by 0 bases, leaving 9 bases between them. This CDR3 reads CASSIMASSYNEQFF. CDR3 DNA sequence: TGTGCCAGTAGTATCATGGCCAGCTCCTACAATGAGCAGTTCTTC.

The chain combines TRBV5-4 with TRBJ2-7; D is unresolved. V lost 2 bases and J lost 0, with 12 bases in between. CDR3 size: 15 residues. The germline gives CDR1 SGHNT, CDR2 YYREEE (reference sequence). The CDR3 DNA follows: TGTGCCAGCAGCTTCTTTGTTTCTAGCTCCTACGAGCAGTACTTC. This gives the protein CASSFFVSSSYEQYF.

The chain has TRBV3-1 (or the pseudogene TRBV3-2) and TRBJ2-5, with 7 bases matching TRBD2. CDR1 and CDR2 from the germline V gene are LGHDT and YNNKEL (reference sequence). The CDR3 totals 14 residues. V was clipped by 6 bases and J by 5 bases; unmatched bases: 9. CDR3 residues: CASRARRELETQYF. The CDR3 DNA follows: TGTGCCAGCAGAGCGAGGCGGGAGCTCGAGACCCAGTACTTC.

The chain links TRBV7-2 to TRBJ2-7, with TRBD1 matching 10 bases. V shed 6 bases, J shed 2 bases, and the junction held 4 bases outside the gene matches. The CDR3 covers 14 residues. CDR1 and CDR2 (germline): SGHTA, FQGNSA. CDR3 residues: CASRSGTGAYEQYF. In DNA form, the CDR3 reads TGTGCCAGCAGGTCCGGGACAGGGGCCTACGAGCAGTACTTC.

The chain uses TRBV4-1 and TRBJ1-4, with TRBD1 matching over 7 bases. Looked up from germline, CDR1 is MGHRA and CDR2 is YSYEKL. This CDR3 has 16 residues. With 3 bases clipped from V and 3 bases from J, the junction kept 7 bases outside the gene matches. This CDR3 is CASSQPRQGSNEKLFF. CDR3 DNA: TGCGCCAGCAGCCAGCCCCGACAGGGTTCTAATGAAAAACTGTTTTTT.

This chain connects TRBV5-1 to TRBJ2-3, with a tentative D call TRBD2 (6 bases). Germline V gene data show CDR1 as SGHRS and CDR2 as YFSETQ. The germline V and J ends were trimmed by 0 bases and 1 base, with 18 bases remaining between them. This CDR3 is 18 amino acids long. The CDR3 protein is CASSLAGAAASGTDTQYF. CDR3 sequence (DNA): TGCGCCAGCAGCTTGGCCGGAGCCGCGGCTAGCGGCACAGATACGCAGTATTTT.

The genes are TRBV18 and TRBJ2-7; 9 positions agree with TRBD2. The CDR3 contains 14 residues. Germline V gene data show CDR1 as KGHSH and CDR2 as LQKENI. The V segment lost 3 bases and the J segment 2 bases; nucleotides outside the gene matches: 2. In DNA, the CDR3 is TGTGCCAGCTCACCCATAGCGGGAGCCTACGAGCAGTACTTC. Translating gives CASSPIAGAYEQYF.

This clone was observed a few times. The rearrangement joins TRBV4-3 to TRBJ2-1; TRBD2 agrees at 12 bases. The CDR3 length is 20 residues. Germline trimming cut 3 bases from V and 0 bases from J; bases unmatched to any gene: 12. The germline V gene has CDR1 LGHNA and CDR2 YSLEER. CDR3: CASSQDLAGGPTSSYNEQFF. The CDR3 DNA reads TGCGCCAGCAGCCAGGATCTAGCGGGAGGGCCAACGAGCTCCTACAATGAGCAGTTCTTC.

The chain employs TRBV15 and TRBJ2-1, with TRBD1 matching 12 bases. The V gene's germline CDR1 is LNHNV and CDR2 YYDKDF (reference sequence). The J segment lost 5 bases and the V segment lost 1 base, leaving 3 bases of the junction unmatched. The length of the CDR3 is 16 residues. CDR3 nucleotide sequence: TGTGCCACCAGCAGAGGGGACAGGGGGCTCCACAATGAGCAGTTCTTC. Its translation: CATSRGDRGLHNEQFF.